Here is one T cell receptor (beta chain) with its context. These data come from a study of CD8 T cells in Susac syndrome. Germline loops: CDR1 MNHEY, CDR2 SVGAGI. V gave up 3 bases and J gave up 0 bases, with 8 bases separating them. This CDR3 spans 14 amino acids. cDNA came from about 0.46 to 1 ug RNA primed by random hexamers. MiXCR was run by TCRdb on the immunoSEQ multiplex PCR reads, yielding one entry per CDR3 protein. The table lists some 110,000 distinct CDR3 sequences, 93% of them singletons. This chain joins TRBV6-5 and TRBJ1-1, with no clear D. This TCR came from a human donor with multiple sclerosis. The sequenced sample was CD4+ T cells from PBMCs. The CDR3 is CASSYVDMNTEAFF. In nucleotides, the CDR3 is TGTGCCAGCAGTTATGTGGATATGAACACTGAAGCTTTCTTT.